This TCR beta chain was identified during a study of cytomegalovirus exposure and HLA in healthy donors (dated by TCRdb to the late 2010s). For the wider study: An earlier analysis of about 530 of the donors reported 276 Gb of sequence data and 117 million unique TCR beta sequences obtained from around 180 million T cells. An earlier analysis of several hundred of the donors used high-throughput TCR beta sequencing to judge whether each TCR beta V gene segment behaved as functional or pseudogenic. Four or five DR-DQ haplotypes were handled as single units for association and clustering because linkage in the cohort was strong. An early release that covered around 590 HLA-typed donors contained about 300 gigabases of sequencing data and around 85 million unique TCR sequences. Donor age, sex, ethnicity and CMV serostatus were collected together with the repertoire data. The study used immunosequencing to profile the T cell repertoires of approximately 690 subjects and linked those repertoires to cytomegalovirus serostatus. On average, roughly 240,000 unique TCR beta nucleotide sequences were sequenced per donor among several hundred genotyped donors of the cohort, with about 19% of those sequences being non-productive. Rather than drawing on any new phenotypic data, the later analysis identified candidate immune exposures from TCR beta sequences and the way those sequences occurred across donors. The number of donors typed differed by locus, with about 620-630 for A, B, C, DRB1 and DQB1, 522 for DQA1, 600 to 610 for DPA1, and 400 to 490 for DPB1. A later analysis re-analyzed previously published TCR beta repertoires from 666 donors and added high-resolution HLA genotyping to study TCR occurrence patterns. Along with the roughly 610-subject first cohort, a separate validation cohort of 120 different subjects was used. A later genetic analysis used genome-wide SNP genotypes for about 60% of the roughly 700 donors, treating that subset as a discovery cohort. Class I and class II HLA loci were covered by the typing at four-digit resolution. The study combined high-throughput TCR immunosequencing, statistical association of individual TCRs with disease status, and machine learning to predict cytomegalovirus infection status. The genetic ancestry cluster associated with self-reported Caucasian donors included 81% of the 300 to 400 genotyped donors. All discovery cohort repertoires had been generated using a single sequencing platform. The study was designed to test whether signatures of past pathogen exposure could be identified by cataloging public T cell receptors.

As concerns this clone: Its antigen is currently not known. Per-nucleotide qualities are absent, and no much larger clonotype sits a single base away.

Library construction relied on the immunoSEQ multiplex PCR assay. The multiplex PCR relied on a mix of 60 forward primers for TCR Vbeta segments and 13 reverse primers for TCR Jbeta segments. The CDR3 region of rearranged TCR beta genes was amplified from genomic DNA by a multiplex PCR assay. The amplified TCR beta libraries were sequenced on the Illumina HiSeq System as 87-base-pair reads. In the source study's methods: A later analysis counted approximately 74 million unique TCR beta chains across the approximately 700 repertoires, and 10 million to 11 million of these chains were shared by at least two donors. To remove PCR and sequencing errors, raw reads were error-corrected and collapsed into unique sequences using a nearest-neighbor algorithm that merged closely related sequences. To assign V, D and J gene segments, CDR3 sequences were aligned to IMGT reference sequences. Each retained sequence needed at least a six-nucleotide match to both a V gene segment and a J gene segment. Rearrangements were classified as productive when the CDR3 lacked stop codons and remained in frame with V and J, and all other rearrangements were classified as non-productive. Following IMGT convention, CDR3 was defined as the stretch from the second conserved V-encoded cysteine up to the conserved J-encoded phenylalanine. The earlier analysis of 500 to 600 of the donors excluded sequences that lacked an unambiguous match to a single V gene segment. An earlier analysis of 550 to 650 of the donors classified V segments as functional when productive rearrangements were above 56.7% and as segregating when the standard deviation between donors was above 5%. A statistical classification framework was built to diagnose cytomegalovirus status from the catalog of TCR beta chain sequences. In a later analysis, TCR nucleotide sequences were compared against IMGT/GENE-DB human TR gene sequences so that V and J genes could be assigned. A later analysis assigned CDR3 sequences and most-parsimonious VDJ recombination scenarios with the TCRdist pipeline. In a later analysis, every TCR beta chain was defined by the combination of its CDR3 amino acid sequence and its V-gene family, and reads without a unique V-gene family were dropped. As a way to deal with suspected cross-contamination and a sequencing artifact, a later analysis dropped 592 nucleotide sequences that were highly shared and had low generation probability. In a later analysis, a clonal expansion index for each public chain was calculated from normalized within-repertoire ranks of inferred template counts. Generation probabilities in a later analysis came from a VDJ recombination model fitted to out-of-frame rearrangements, and those results were checked against IGoR. A later analysis scored TCR-TCR, TCR-HLA and TCR-CMV co-occurrence with hypergeometric tests, applying a repertoire-size bias correction to TCR pairs. A later analysis estimated false discovery rates by permuting HLA or CMV assignments 20 times. In a later analysis, co-occurring TCRs were grouped using DBSCAN, and TCRdist sequence similarity was added for clustering within HLA-allele-positive subsets. Repertoires with fewer than 30,000 or more than 120,000 public chains were left out of co-occurrence clustering, as were about 5 repertoires with anomalous nucleotide sharing. The clones in this table, taken by TCRdb from immuneACCESS, are in-frame only. Not every clone is retained; where verified, under half of the shortfall comes from an unresolved V gene, and the cause of the rest is unknown. For V, J and clone size, that table is used; D and trimming come from the DNA. Present in this sample are around 93,000 clones, approximately 80% of which were seen just once. Approximately 3.9% of the sample is in the top ten clones.

From a lookup of the germline V gene, CDR1 and CDR2 are LGHNA and YSLEER. The CDR3 contains 16 residues, cysteine and phenylalanine counted. Only the CDR3 DNA stays, 48 bases, in frame from base 1. Trimming leaves V shorter by 1 base and J shorter by 5 bases, with the junction holding 5 bases beyond the gene matches. In total, about 650 healthy bone marrow donors made up the cohort. At the time of sampling, every cohort member was nominally healthy, though immune exposures that went unrecorded were likely present. The donor was CMV seronegative and belonged to the group of around 400 seronegative cohort members. Each donor provided a peripheral blood sample, and peripheral blood mononuclear cells were used for TCR beta sequencing. Genomic DNA was extracted from the blood cell samples with the Qiagen DNeasy Blood Extraction Kit. General study outcomes and caveats: In a later analysis, HLA-associated TCR beta chains showed more clonal expansion and lower generation probabilities than non-associated chains that were equally common. Because counts were too low, roughly 17 rarely observed V segments, including chromosome 9 orphons, were left out of the earlier analysis of 587 of the donors. A total of 150 or so TCR beta chains were listed by the study as associated with cytomegalovirus. A further reported finding was that TCR beta sequences accurately predicted the HLA-A and HLA-B alleles for most subjects in the first cohort. A later genetic analysis associated a missense DCLRE1C variant with V-gene and J-gene trimming of TCR beta chains, and an independent cohort replicated the association. In a later analysis, the rate of TCR association differed among HLA loci, with DRB1 alleles having the most associated TCRs and HLA-C alleles having the fewest. A later genetic analysis reported fewer N-insertions in productive TCRs among donors in an Asian-associated ancestry cluster than the roughly 700-donor mean. Because the 87-base-pair reads could not distinguish some IMGT-functional V segments, including TRBV6-2 and TRBV6-3, those segments were excluded. A group of highly shared sequence variants was considered likely to be a technical artifact of the sequencing pipeline. Across donors, most TCR sequences were observed very rarely, whereas some public TCRs were present in many individuals. Cytomegalovirus status was reported to be diagnosed by the classifier with high specificity and sensitivity in both the original and validation cohorts. Because HLA typing was missing for some donors at each locus, association tests included only the typed subset. According to a later analysis, parvovirus B19, influenza, CMV and Epstein-Barr virus appeared linked to several top co-occurrence clusters. At a false discovery rate of 0.05, a later analysis linked under 20,000 TCR beta sequences to specific HLA alleles. In an earlier analysis of under 600 of the donors, most TCR beta V segments were observed in productive rearrangements about 87% or about 30% of the time, broadly matching IMGT annotations. CMV serostatus was the only immune exposure information available for the cohort. In a later analysis, most CMV-associated TCR beta chains were found to appear HLA-restricted, with HLA associations seemingly driven largely by CMV exposure. Correlated functional status among segregating V segments might reflect linkage disequilibrium, but an unknown experimental factor could not be ruled out. The presence/absence analyses assumed that sequencing depth was roughly uniform across donors, and that assumption may not be true. When HLA alleles, especially DR and DQ, strongly co-occurred, TCR associations were difficult to assign to individual alleles. In this cohort, only TCR beta chains were sequenced, and detectable features were limited by the absence of alpha or paired-chain data. In vitro tests confirmed that three of the cytomegalovirus-associated TCR beta chains recognize cytomegalovirus antigens. The authors suggested that the approach could potentially be generalized to other disease states and immunological phenotypes.

The sequence came from a man aged 50-59 years in good health and CMV-seronegative. This chain joins TRBV4-3 to TRBJ2-1, and 10 junctional nucleotides match TRBD2. The sample taken for sequencing was PBMCs. Here the CDR3 is given as CASSQGAGGTNNEQFF. The sequenced DNA: TGCGCCAGCAGCCAAGGAGCGGGAGGGACGAACAATGAGCAGTTCTTC.